The present TCR beta chain was sequenced within a study of blood T cells in healthy people across ages. Study background: There was about one barcoded beta molecule captured by template switching per two T cells.

Details on this clonotype: Its antigen is still unknown.

The length of the CDR3 is 16 residues. CDR1 SGHDT and CDR2 YYEEEE come from the germline V gene. The ends were cut back, 4 bases at V and 0 bases at J, with 15 bases in the middle. A second PCR, run for roughly 6 to 11 cycles, used a sample-barcoded 5' primer plus a J-beta primer mix. A single record per CDR3 protein comes from TCRdb applying MiXCR to the 5' RACE reads. The sample lists fewer than 950,000 distinct CDR3 sequences, 50% to 65% occurring once. Study conclusions and caveats: Since the PBMCs were unsorted, naive and antigen-experienced cells could not be conclusively compared. Underestimates were what the diversity estimates from one million T cells were considered to be. A greater number of naive CD4+ cells and higher diversity distinguished long-lived donors from aged donors.

Sequencing input: blood. This chain joins TRBV5-6 and TRBJ2-3, with D tentatively TRBD2 (5 bases). This clonotype originated in a man older than 75 in good health. This chain's CDR3 is CASSLLGSQSTDTQYF. CDR3 DNA: TGTGCCAGCAGCCTGTTGGGGAGCCAGAGCACAGATACGCAGTATTTT.